A single sample gave rise to the 30 T cell receptor beta chains below, sequenced in a study of shared clonotypes between healthy human individuals. Some clones are missing from TCRdb's copy, which holds only in-frame ones; the method was immunoSEQ multiplex PCR. This sample yields approximately 2,000,000 clones, of which about nine tenths are seen a single time; about 0.41% belongs to the top ten. Sequenced: naive CD4+ T cells from PBMCs. As for subset: CD45RA+ positively selected. The receptor source for this set is a man aged 18 to 35 in good health. Some clones in this sample may be carry-over from other donors' samples.

This clone was seen a handful of times. The V gene is TRBV29-1, the J gene TRBJ1-5, with 7 nucleotides matching TRBD1. Germline CDR1 SQVTM, CDR2 ANQGSEA. J lost 4 bases, V lost 6 bases, and 9 bases had no gene match. This CDR3 contains 14 residues. CDR3 protein: CSVTMPGQNQPQHF. The CDR3 DNA reads TGCAGCGTCACCATGCCGGGACAGAATCAGCCCCAGCATTTT.

The V call is TRBV5-1, the J call TRBJ2-1; 10 bases are a match to TRBD2. This CDR3 is built from 15 residues. V trimming: 5 bases; J trimming: 6 bases; junction bases outside the gene matches: 8. The germline CDR1 and CDR2 sequences are SGHRS and YFSETQ. Here the CDR3 DNA reads TGCGCCAGCAGGTATTTAGCGGGAGGAAGCAATGAGCAGTTCTTC. Translating gives CASRYLAGGSNEQFF. Full variable domain (missing parts from reference TRBV5-1 and TRBJ2-1): KAGVTQTPRYLIKTRGQQVTLSCSPISGHRSVSWYQQTPGQGLQFLFEYFSETQRNKGNFPGRFSGRQFSNSRSEMNVSTLELGDSALYLCASRYLAGGSNEQFFGPGTRLTVL.

This clone has only one observation. This chain connects TRBV6-6 to TRBJ2-3, with D perhaps matching TRBD2 (5 bases). Per the germline V gene, CDR1 is MNHNY and CDR2 is SVGAGI (reference sequence). The CDR3 runs 16 residues. The germline V and J ends were trimmed by 0 bases and 1 base, with 11 bases remaining between them. The CDR3 DNA follows: TGTGCCAGCAGTTACTCGGGCGGGTCTGGCACAGATACGCAGTATTTT. This sequence encodes CASSYSGGSGTDTQYF.

Points on this clone: The junction departs from germline at one end; a sequencing error may be responsible. The chain uses TRBV5-1 and TRBJ2-2; D is ambiguous. CDR3 length equals 15 residues. Germline V gene sequence: CDR1 SGHRS, CDR2 YFSETQ. The CDR3 DNA sequence: TGCGCCAGCACCTTGCGCCCGACGGTCACCGGGGAGCTGTTTTTT. Protein sequence: CASTLRPTVTGELFF.

CDR3 amino acids: CASSLGQGAGRTEAFF. As DNA, the CDR3 is TGTGCCAGCAGCCTGGGACAGGGGGCCGGTAGGACTGAAGCTTTCTTT. The chain combines TRBV5-4 with TRBJ1-1, with 12 positions matching TRBD1. The germline V gene has CDR1 SGHNT and CDR2 YYREEE (reference sequence). CDR3 size: 16 residues. V gave up 4 bases and J gave up 5 bases; unmatched junction bases: 9.

The chain links TRBV21-1 to TRBJ2-1; the table's D call, TRBD1, was not checked against the DNA. TRBV21-1 is an annotated pseudogene. The CDR3 consists of 14 residues. DNA of the CDR3: TGTGCCAGCAGCAAAGTCGGGACAGGGGGCGAGCAGTTCTTC. Protein product: CASSKVGTGGEQFF.

The chain combines TRBV30 with TRBJ2-5; TRBD1 matches 11 bases. The CDR3 has 16 residues. The V and J ends lost 5 bases and 5 bases, in that order; junction bases with no gene match: 13. The germline V gene encodes CDR1 GTSNPN and CDR2 SVGIG (reference sequence). CDR3 DNA sequence: TGTGCCTGGGCGATGGGACAGGGGGTACGGTCGGAGACCCAGTACTTC. This codes for CAWAMGQGVRSETQYF.

The chain is built from TRBV11-3 and TRBJ1-2; no reliable D call. V was cut by 4 bases and J by 5 bases, with 5 bases left in between. From germline, CDR1 is SGHNT and CDR2 YENEEA. This CDR3 region has 11 residues. DNA of the CDR3: TGTGCCAGCAGCTCCTTGTATGGCTACACCTTC. It specifies CASSSLYGYTF.

This clone was counted once. The V and J genes are TRBV7-2 and TRBJ2-4; D gene uncertain. With 5 bases removed from V and 0 bases from J, the gap between germline ends came to 11 bases. The CDR3 is 15 amino acids. The germline gives CDR1 SGHTA, CDR2 FQGNSA. The CDR3 sequence is CASSDRALAKNIQYF. CDR3 nucleotide sequence: TGTGCCAGCAGCGATAGGGCTTTAGCCAAAAACATTCAGTACTTC.

This clone was seen only once. V and J are TRBV14 and TRBJ2-1, with 7 bases matching TRBD2. The CDR3 extends over 16 amino acids. The V and J ends lost 4 bases and 5 bases, in that order; junction bases with no gene match: 11. Germline V gives CDR1 SGHDN, CDR2 FVKESK. This CDR3 reads CASSPNAGVKNNEQFF. The CDR3 nucleotides read TGTGCCAGCAGCCCCAATGCGGGAGTAAAGAACAATGAGCAGTTCTTC.

The table lists this clone with a count of one. CDR3 in amino acids: CASSRLYLNTEAFF. CDR3 nucleotides: TGTGCCAGCAGCCGACTATACTTGAACACTGAAGCTTTCTTT. The rearrangement uses TRBV28 and TRBJ1-1, with D unresolved. V lost 6 bases to trimming and J lost 0 bases, with 11 bases between them. Germline assignment: CDR1 MDHEN and CDR2 SYDVKM. The CDR3 runs to 14 residues.

The chain employs TRBV7-2 and TRBJ2-7; D not certain. With 5 bases removed from V and 3 bases from J, the gap between germline ends came to 11 bases. The germline gives CDR1 SGHTA, CDR2 FQGNSA. This CDR3 comprises 13 residues. The chain's CDR3 is CASSQGPGYEQYF. CDR3 DNA sequence: TGTGCCAGCAGCCAAGGGCCAGGCTACGAGCAGTACTTC.

V gene TRBV5-1 combines with J gene TRBJ2-5, with D uncertain. V lost 1 base and J lost 5, with 9 bases in between. Per the germline V gene, CDR1 is SGHRS and CDR2 is YFSETQ. CDR3 length: 13 amino acids. Here the CDR3 DNA reads TGCGCCAGCAGCTTGATATTAGCTGAGACCCAGTACTTC. Residues: CASSLILAETQYF.

This sequence joins TRBV11-2 and TRBJ1-2; a possible D gene is TRBD1 (5 bases). The germline V gene has CDR1 SGHAT and CDR2 FQNNGV. V was shortened by 4 bases and J by 6 bases, with 18 bases between the two germline ends. The CDR3 is 15 amino acids. CDR3 residues: CASSSIRGGSNGYTF. The CDR3 DNA follows: TGTGCCAGCAGCTCAATACGTGGGGGGAGTAATGGCTACACCTTC. The entire variable domain, with the rest obtained from reference TRBV11-2 and TRBJ1-2, is as follows: EAGVAQSPRYKIIEKRQSVAFWCNPISGHATLYWYQQILGQGPKLLIQFQNNGVVDDSQLPKDRFSAERLKGVDSTLKIQPAKLEDSAVYLCASSSIRGGSNGYTFGSGTRLTVV.

V usage is TRBV19 and J usage is TRBJ1-4, with 7 bases aligning to TRBD1. The CDR3 consists of 15 residues. J lost 7 bases, V lost 4 bases, and 9 bases had no gene match. Germline V gene sequence: CDR1 LNHDA, CDR2 SQIVND (reference sequence). CDR3 nucleotide sequence: TGTGCCAGTAGTAATCACAGGGGAGCGGGTGAAAAACTGTTTTTT. This encodes CASSNHRGAGEKLFF.

To note about this clone: Other DNA sequences in this sample translate to the same CDR3. V gene TRBV5-1 combines with J gene TRBJ2-1; TRBD2 agrees at 7 bases. Germline CDR1 SGHRS, CDR2 YFSETQ. V gave up 4 bases and J gave up 2 bases; unmatched junction bases: 6. The length of the CDR3 is 15 residues. DNA of the CDR3: TGCGCCAGCAGCCCGGGGCTAGCGGCCTACAATGAGCAGTTCTTC. As protein: CASSPGLAAYNEQFF.

The J gene is TRBJ1-1, the V gene TRBV6-5; D gene ambiguous. CDR3 length: 15 residues. Trimming stripped 5 bases from V and 0 bases from J, with 13 bases between. Germline V gives CDR1 MNHEY, CDR2 SVGAGI. CDR3 DNA: TGTGCCAGCAGTAGGTTGTCCGGGGTGAACACTGAAGCTTTCTTT. Protein: CASSRLSGVNTEAFF.

V and J are TRBV19 and TRBJ2-7; 8 nucleotides line up with TRBD1. In germline, CDR1 is LNHDA, CDR2 SQIVND (reference sequence). J was trimmed by 5 bases and V by 3 bases; bases with no gene match: 6. CDR3 length: 14 residues. CDR3 in DNA: TGTGCCAGTAGTATTCAGGCAGGGGGCCACGAGCAGTACTTC. Protein sequence: CASSIQAGGHEQYF.

This clone was recorded once. The rearrangement uses TRBV7-9 and TRBJ2-1, with 7 nucleotides matching TRBD1. V dropped 5 bases and J dropped 2; count of bases not matched to a gene: 3. Germline V lookup: CDR1 SEHNR, CDR2 FQNEAQ (reference sequence). The CDR3 length is 14 residues. CDR3 DNA: TGTGCCAGCAGCCGACAGGGCACCTACAATGAGCAGTTCTTC. It translates to CASSRQGTYNEQFF.

J is TRBJ1-5 and V is TRBV2; no definite D call. Germline V gene lookup returns CDR1 SNHLY and CDR2 FYNNEI. CDR3 size: 15 residues. The V end lost 5 bases, the J end lost 3 bases, and 14 bases lay between the germline ends. The CDR3: CASSPDGLSNQPQHF. CDR3 DNA sequence: TGTGCCAGCAGTCCCGACGGGCTCTCCAATCAGCCCCAGCATTTT.

This chain connects TRBV5-1 to TRBJ1-5; tentatively, D is TRBD1 (5 bases). Per the germline V gene, CDR1 is SGHRS and CDR2 is YFSETQ. Deletions cut 4 bases from V and 4 bases from J, with 12 bases between. The CDR3 spans 14 residues. The CDR3: CASSAGGENQPQHF. In DNA form, the CDR3 reads TGCGCCAGCAGCGCCGGGGGAGAAAATCAGCCCCAGCATTTT.

This clone was counted once. The chain employs TRBV28 and TRBJ2-4; 8 bases fit TRBD2. The CDR3 has 16 amino acids. J was trimmed by 2 bases and V by 2 bases; bases with no gene match: 5. In germline, CDR1 is MDHEN, CDR2 SYDVKM. CDR3 region: CASSLVAGGTKNIQYF. For the CDR3, the DNA is TGTGCCAGCAGTTTAGTGGCGGGAGGTACCAAAAACATTCAGTACTTC.

J is TRBJ2-1 and V is TRBV7-9; 9 bases are a match to TRBD2. The CDR3 covers 16 residues. With V trimmed by 0 bases and J by 8 bases, 8 bases remained unmatched. CDR1 SEHNR and CDR2 FQNEAQ come from the germline V gene (reference sequence). The CDR3, as DNA: TGTGCCAGCAGCTTAGCGCTATTAGCGGGAGCCCATGAGCAGTTCTTC. Its protein is CASSLALLAGAHEQFF.

This clone was seen once. CDR3 DNA: TGTGCCAGCAGTTTTCGGTCAGACAATCAGCCCCAGCATTTT. It translates to CASSFRSDNQPQHF. The chain is built from TRBV6-5 and TRBJ1-5; the D is unclear. The V end lost 4 bases, the J end lost 3 bases, and 10 bases lay between the germline ends. The germline V gene has CDR1 MNHEY and CDR2 SVGAGI. The CDR3 totals 14 residues.

On this clone itself: Within the sample, other DNA sequences also encode this same CDR3. The chain recombines TRBV18 with TRBJ1-4; 7 nucleotides align to TRBD1. The germline CDR1 and CDR2 sequences are KGHSH and LQKENI. CDR3 size: 14 residues. The ends lost 6 bases at V and 5 bases at J; junction bases unmatched: 6. The CDR3 loop reads CASSPSGGNEKLFF. The DNA of the CDR3 is TGTGCCAGCTCGCCTTCAGGGGGAAATGAAAAACTGTTTTTT.

The chain combines TRBV7-3 with TRBJ2-3; D is unclear. Trimming shortened V by 4 bases and J by 4 bases, and 9 bases separated the two germline ends. Germline values: CDR1 SGHTA, CDR2 FQGTGA. The CDR3 runs 13 residues. DNA for the CDR3: TGTGCCAGCAGCTCAGAACGGTCAGATACGCAGTATTTT. This encodes CASSSERSDTQYF.

The chain joins TRBV2 to TRBJ2-3; D is perhaps TRBD1 or TRBD2 (5 bases each). V was clipped by 5 bases and J by 6 bases, with 9 bases between them. The germline CDR1 and CDR2 sequences are SNHLY and FYNNEI. The CDR3 extends over 12 amino acids. The CDR3 protein is CASSPREDTQYF. The CDR3 nucleotides are TGTGCCAGCAGTCCCAGGGAGGATACGCAGTATTTT.

V usage is TRBV20-1 and J usage is TRBJ2-1; the D gene could be TRBD1 or TRBD2 (5 bases each). From germline, CDR1 is DFQATT and CDR2 SNEGSKA (reference sequence). CDR3 size: 10 residues. Trimming stripped 5 bases from V and 10 bases from J, with 9 bases between. DNA of the CDR3: TGCAGTGCTGGGGGTCGGGAGCAGTTCTTC. Translating gives CSAGGREQFF.

The chain combines TRBV5-4 with TRBJ2-1, with 8 bases lining up with TRBD2. The CDR3 runs to 15 residues. Germline V gene sequence: CDR1 SGHNT, CDR2 YYREEE (reference sequence). Unmatched junction bases numbered 3, after V lost 2 bases and J lost 2 bases. The CDR3 is CASSFSGTAYNEQFF. CDR3 coding DNA: TGTGCCAGCAGCTTTAGCGGGACCGCCTACAATGAGCAGTTCTTC.

The chain has TRBV27 and TRBJ2-3; no definite D call. The CDR3 sequence is 14 residues long. The germline V gene encodes CDR1 MNHEY and CDR2 SMNVEV (reference sequence). The V end was cut by 6 bases, the J end by 0 bases, with 10 bases between. DNA of the CDR3: TGTGCCAGCAGCCTCAGGTCCAGCACAGATACGCAGTATTTT. Translating gives CASSLRSSTDTQYF.